This T cell receptor (beta chain) stems from a study of T cells in Graves' hyperthyroidism and ophthalmopathy. The study, taken as a whole, reports: Blood samples included most of the expanded thyroid clonotypes exceeding 0.001.

This clonotype was counted many times. The antigen is undetermined. This CDR3 spans 12 amino acids. V lost 6 bases to trimming and J lost 5 bases, with 11 bases between them. Germline V CDR1 and CDR2: MNHNS, SASEGT. Researchers defined stable Graves' hyperthyroidism as no ophthalmopathy progression within 18 months. TCR beta CDR3 regions were amplified from RNA. With the HTBI primer set, the TCR CDR3 went through a first round of RT-PCR. One entry per CDR3 protein, called by TCRdb with MiXCR from the multiplex PCR reads. The sample records fewer than 350,000 distinct CDR3 sequences, roughly 23% being singletons.

Sequenced input: blood. The chain links TRBV6-1 to TRBJ2-7, with TRBD1 as a possible D gene (5 bases). The receptor was derived from a woman in her forties or fifties with Graves' hyperthyroidism. Here the CDR3 DNA reads TGTGCCAGCAGCCAAACCAGGGACGAGCAGTACTTC. It yields the protein CASSQTRDEQYF.